Sequencing of this T cell receptor (beta chain) was carried out in a study of blood T cell repertoires in COVID-19. This table comes from immunoSEQ multiplex PCR, and its TCRdb copy is limited to in-frame clones, with some not included. The sample consists of 65,000 or so clones, around four fifths of them appearing once. By its share, this clone is medium-sized. Looked up from germline, CDR1 is SGDLS and CDR2 is YYNGEE. The CDR3 length is 14 residues. Trimming shortened V by 0 bases and J by 9 bases, and 10 bases separated the two germline ends. This chain joins TRBV9 and TRBJ1-6, with D maybe TRBD1 (5 bases). The source is an elderly man with acute or convalescent COVID-19. The specimen was peripheral blood. DNA of the CDR3: TGTGCCAGCAGCGTAGTAGGGGATAGTTCACCCCTCCACTTT. Protein sequence: CASSVVGDSSPLHF.